This T cell receptor (beta chain) stems from a study of T cells after yellow fever vaccination. MiXCR, applied by TCRdb to the 5' RACE reads, yields one record per CDR3 protein. Among under 700,000 distinct CDR3 sequences listed, 17% were seen once. This CDR3 region has 13 residues. CDR1 and CDR2 (germline): MGHRA, YSYEKL. V was shortened by 9 bases and J by 9 bases, with 18 bases between the two germline ends. This clonotype was found a few times. V is TRBV4-1 and J is TRBJ2-4, with D possibly matching TRBD2 (6 bases). This sequence was found in a man aged 18 to 29 who received the YFV17D yellow fever vaccine. Sequenced here: PBMCs, sampled around 5 days after the first yellow fever vaccination. CDR3 in DNA: TGCGCCAGTTCTCACCGGGGGACTTTCATTCAGTACTTC. The encoded protein is CASSHRGTFIQYF.